The sequence of this T cell receptor (beta chain) was determined in a study of blood T cell repertoires in COVID-19. Per germline, CDR1 SGDLS and CDR2 YYNGEE. Between the trimmed V and J ends, which lost 2 bases and 0 bases, there was a span of 9 bases. CDR3 size: 15 residues. Individuals aged roughly 18 to 95 years were recruited from about two dozen US areas. The protocol was immunoSEQ multiplex PCR, while the TCRdb copy is restricted to in-frame clones and leaves out a portion. The data contain 20,000 or so clones, 88% of them singletons. The rearrangement uses TRBV9 and TRBJ1-3; tentative D call: TRBD1 (6 bases). This TCR came from a woman in her 30s who had recovered from COVID-19. Specimen: PBMCs or T cells enriched from blood (not recorded which). CDR3 amino acids: CASSVGAGSGNTIYF. In nucleotides, the CDR3 is TGTGCCAGCAGCGTGGGGGCCGGCTCTGGAAACACCATATATTTT.